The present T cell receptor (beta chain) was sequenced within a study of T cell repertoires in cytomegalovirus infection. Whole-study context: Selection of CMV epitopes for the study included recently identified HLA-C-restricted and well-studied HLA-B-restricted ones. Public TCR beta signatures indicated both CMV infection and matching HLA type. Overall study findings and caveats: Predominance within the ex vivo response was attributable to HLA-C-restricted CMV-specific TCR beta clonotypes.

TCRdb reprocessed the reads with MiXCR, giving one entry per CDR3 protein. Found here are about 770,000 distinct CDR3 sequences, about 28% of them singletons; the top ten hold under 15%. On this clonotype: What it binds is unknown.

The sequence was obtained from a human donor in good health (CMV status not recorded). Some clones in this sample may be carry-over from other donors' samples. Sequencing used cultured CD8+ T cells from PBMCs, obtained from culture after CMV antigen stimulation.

The CDR3 nucleotides are TGTGCCAGCAGCTACGAGGACAGGGCGTTCTATGGCTACACCTTC. Translating gives CASSYEDRAFYGYTF. The J gene is TRBJ1-2, the V gene TRBV11-2, with 8 bases lining up with TRBD1. This CDR3 is built from 15 residues. Trimming cost V 4 bases and J 4 bases; bases outside gene matches: 8. Germline CDR1 and CDR2: SGHAT and FQNNGV.